The T cell receptor beta chain under discussion was sequenced for a study of blood T cell repertoires in COVID-19. As regards this clone: This specimen includes other DNA sequences encoding the same CDR3.

Original handling: It was from reference gene primer amplification that nucleated cell counts were estimated. Assay: immunoSEQ multiplex PCR; the TCRdb copy retains only in-frame clones and omits some. The DNA was the basis for D and trimming; V, J and clone size are from that table. Among roughly 230,000 clones listed, roughly four fifths were seen once. CDR1 is MDHEN and CDR2 is SYDVKM in the germline V gene. V dropped 7 bases and J dropped 4; count of bases not matched to a gene: 11. The length of the CDR3 is 15 residues. V and J are TRBV28 and TRBJ2-3, with 7 nucleotides matching TRBD2. The receptor's source is a woman aged 45-59 years with acute or convalescent COVID-19. The sample was peripheral blood. The CDR3 region has the DNA TGTGCCAGCACCCCCCGAGGGGAGGGCGCAGATACGCAGTATTTT. It yields the protein CASTPRGEGADTQYF.